This TCR beta chain was recorded in a study of PD-L1 blockade in urothelial cancer. Study-wide context: Starting in about 2014, patients were given atezolizumab (1,200 mg intravenously every 3 weeks). When blood samples were assessed, the median T cell count was approximately 140,000.

Germline V gives CDR1 SGHTA, CDR2 FQGNSA. The ends lost 6 bases at V and 8 bases at J; junction bases unmatched: 15. The CDR3 has 16 residues. The time point: pretreatment peripheral blood. A single count supports this clone. TCRdb keeps only in-frame clones here, not all; method: immunoSEQ multiplex PCR. The top ten hold around 0.94% of the sample, which has over 75,000 clones, roughly nine tenths seen once. The sequencing used PBMCs, collected around atezolizumab (anti-PD-L1) treatment. The clonotype comes from a woman over 75 with urothelial cancer. This chain connects TRBV7-2 to TRBJ2-1, with 8 bases aligning to TRBD2. The CDR3 bases are TGTGCCAGCAGTTCCAAGCGGGAGCAAAAGGGGGATGAGCAGTTCTTC. Amino acid sequence: CASSSKREQKGDEQFF.